The 7 T cell receptor beta chains below all came from one sample that was sequenced in a study of blood T cell repertoires in COVID-19. TCRdb keeps only in-frame clones here, not all; method: immunoSEQ multiplex PCR. Of approximately 120,000 clones in the sample, 85% to 90% were seen once. The sequenced sample was peripheral blood. These receptors were collected from a man aged 45-65 years with acute or convalescent COVID-19.

The chain uses TRBV10-1 and TRBJ1-1, with TRBD1 matching over 7 bases. The CDR3 spans 14 residues. Germline V gives CDR1 WNHNN, CDR2 SYGVQD (reference sequence). Trimming at V came to 4 bases and at J to 0 bases, leaving 2 bases not matched to a gene. The DNA of the CDR3 is TGCGCCAGCAGTGCCGGGACAGTGAACACTGAAGCTTTCTTT. Protein sequence: CASSAGTVNTEAFF.

The V call is TRBV19, the J call TRBJ2-5, with a weak D call TRBD2 (6 bases). The CDR3 covers 16 residues. V lost 7 bases to trimming and J lost 2 bases, with 20 bases between them. Germline lookup yields CDR1 LNHDA and CDR2 SQIVND (reference sequence). The DNA for the CDR3 is TGTGCCAGTAATCTTCACGGGCTAGCGAGACAAGAGACCCAGTACTTC. Translating it yields CASNLHGLARQETQYF.

This rearrangement joins TRBV24-1 to TRBJ2-2; 11 bases are shared with TRBD1. Germline V CDR1 and CDR2: KGHDR, SFDVKD. The CDR3 is 17 residues long. Trimming took 9 bases from V and 4 from J; bases not matched to a gene: 12. CDR3 sequence (DNA): TGTGCCACCGGCCGGGACAGGGGGGCCGCGGGCACCGGGGAGCTGTTTTTT. Protein product: CATGRDRGAAGTGELFF.

This clone was observed a few times. The chain carries TRBV2 and TRBJ2-3; 9 nucleotides agree with TRBD1. There are 13 residues in the CDR3. The V gene end was trimmed by 7 bases and the J gene end by 5 bases; junction bases not matched to a gene: 4. Germline V gene data show CDR1 as SNHLY and CDR2 as FYNNEI. The CDR3 loop reads CASTGQGLDTQYF. The CDR3 region has the DNA TGTGCCAGCACGGGACAGGGTTTAGATACGCAGTATTTT.

This clone was counted a single time. The chain combines TRBV9 with TRBJ2-7; TRBD2 matches at 9 bases. The junction had 5 bases not matched to a gene; V was cut back by 0 bases and J by 4 bases. CDR1 and CDR2 from the germline V gene are SGDLS and YYNGEE. This CDR3 has 15 residues. For the CDR3, the DNA is TGTGCCAGCAGCGTAGCGGGTAGCGGGAGATACGAGCAGTACTTC. The encoded protein is CASSVAGSGRYEQYF.

The rearrangement joins TRBV5-4 to TRBJ2-1, with TRBD2 matching 10 bases. The V gene's germline CDR1 is SGHNT and CDR2 YYREEE (reference sequence). The CDR3 loop spans 15 amino acids. The junction had 6 bases not matched to a gene; V was cut back by 3 bases and J by 6 bases. CDR3 coding DNA: TGTGCCAGCAGCTCACCTAGCGGGAGTGGCAATGAGCAGTTCTTC. Its protein is CASSSPSGSGNEQFF.

Turning to this clone: This sample also contains other DNA sequences that code for the same CDR3. The chain is built from TRBV9 and TRBJ2-3; 9 bases are shared with TRBD2. The CDR3 is made up of 16 amino acids. CDR1 and CDR2 from the germline V gene are SGDLS and YYNGEE. Trimming cost V 3 bases and J 0 bases; bases outside gene matches: 5. The CDR3 nucleotides read TGTGCCAGCAGCGGTCTAGCGGGACGCAGCACAGATACGCAGTATTTT. Its translation: CASSGLAGRSTDTQYF.